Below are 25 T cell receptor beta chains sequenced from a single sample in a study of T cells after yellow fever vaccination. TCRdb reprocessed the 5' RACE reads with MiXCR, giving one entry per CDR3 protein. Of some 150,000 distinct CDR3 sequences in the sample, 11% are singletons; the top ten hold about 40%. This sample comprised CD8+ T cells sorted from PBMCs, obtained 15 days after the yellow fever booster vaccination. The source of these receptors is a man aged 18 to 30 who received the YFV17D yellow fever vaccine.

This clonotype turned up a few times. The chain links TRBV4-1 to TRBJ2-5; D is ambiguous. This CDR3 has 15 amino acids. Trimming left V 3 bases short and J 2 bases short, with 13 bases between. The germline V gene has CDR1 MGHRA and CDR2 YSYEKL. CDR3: CASSHPADPQETQYF. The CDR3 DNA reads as TGCGCCAGCAGCCATCCGGCGGACCCGCAAGAGACCCAGTACTTC.

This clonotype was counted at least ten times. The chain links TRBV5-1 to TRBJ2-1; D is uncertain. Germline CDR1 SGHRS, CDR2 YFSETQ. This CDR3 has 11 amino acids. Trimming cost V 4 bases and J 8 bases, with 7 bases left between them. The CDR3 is CASSPIHEQFF. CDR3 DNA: TGCGCCAGCAGCCCAATACATGAGCAGTTCTTC.

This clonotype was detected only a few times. This CDR3 reads CASSPDGNYEQYF. In DNA, the CDR3 is TGTGCCAGCAGTCCGGACGGGAACTACGAGCAGTACTTC. The gene calls are TRBV6-5 and TRBJ2-7, with D maybe TRBD2 (5 bases). Trimming took 5 bases from V and 3 from J, leaving 11 bases between them. This CDR3 comprises 13 residues. Germline-derived CDR1 and CDR2 are MNHEY and SVGAGI.

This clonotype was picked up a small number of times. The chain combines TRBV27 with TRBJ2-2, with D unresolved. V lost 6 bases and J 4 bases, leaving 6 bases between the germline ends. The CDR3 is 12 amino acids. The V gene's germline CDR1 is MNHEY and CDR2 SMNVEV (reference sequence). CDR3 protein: CASRALTGELFF. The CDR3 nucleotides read TGTGCCAGCAGGGCCCTCACCGGGGAGCTGTTTTTT.

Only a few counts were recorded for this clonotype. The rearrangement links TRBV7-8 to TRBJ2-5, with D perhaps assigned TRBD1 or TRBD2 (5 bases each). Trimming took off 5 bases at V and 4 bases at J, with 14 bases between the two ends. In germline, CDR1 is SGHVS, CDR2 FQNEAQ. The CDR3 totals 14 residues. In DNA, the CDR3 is TGTGCCAGCAGCCCATCACGGGGCCGAGAGACCCAGTACTTC. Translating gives CASSPSRGRETQYF.

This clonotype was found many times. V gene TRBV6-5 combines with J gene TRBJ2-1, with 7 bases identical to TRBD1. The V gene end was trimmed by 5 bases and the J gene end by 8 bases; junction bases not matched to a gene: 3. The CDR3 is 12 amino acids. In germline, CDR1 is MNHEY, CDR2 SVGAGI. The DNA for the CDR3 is TGTGCCAGCAGTCCACAGGGGCATGAGCAGTTCTTC. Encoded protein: CASSPQGHEQFF.

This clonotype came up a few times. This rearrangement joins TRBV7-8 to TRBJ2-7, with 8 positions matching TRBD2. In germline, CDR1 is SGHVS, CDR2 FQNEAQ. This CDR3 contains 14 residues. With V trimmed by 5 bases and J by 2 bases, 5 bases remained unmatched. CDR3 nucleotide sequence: TGTGCCAGCAGCCCTCCAGCGGGGGCCTACGAGCAGTACGTC. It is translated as CASSPPAGAYEQYV.

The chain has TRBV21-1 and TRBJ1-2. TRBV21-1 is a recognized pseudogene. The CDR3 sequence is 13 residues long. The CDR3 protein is CASSKQVNYGYTF. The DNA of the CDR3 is TGTGCCAGCAGCAAACAGGTTAACTATGGCTACACCTTC.

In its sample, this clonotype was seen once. The CDR3 bases are TGTGCCAGTAGTATTATCGCAGGGCAGGACCTGTTTTTT. Its protein product is CASSIIAGQDLFF. V and J are TRBV19 and TRBJ1-4; D is perhaps TRBD1 (5 bases). CDR1 is LNHDA, CDR2 SQIVND, per germline (reference sequence). The CDR3 consists of 13 residues. V lost 3 bases and J 14 bases, leaving 16 bases between the germline ends.

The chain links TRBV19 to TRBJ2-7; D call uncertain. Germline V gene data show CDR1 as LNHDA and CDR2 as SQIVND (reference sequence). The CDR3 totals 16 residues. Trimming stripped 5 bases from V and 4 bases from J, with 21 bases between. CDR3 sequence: CASSHLFGLYSYEQYF. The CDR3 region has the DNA TGTGCCAGTAGTCATCTCTTTGGGCTTTACTCTTACGAGCAGTACTTC.

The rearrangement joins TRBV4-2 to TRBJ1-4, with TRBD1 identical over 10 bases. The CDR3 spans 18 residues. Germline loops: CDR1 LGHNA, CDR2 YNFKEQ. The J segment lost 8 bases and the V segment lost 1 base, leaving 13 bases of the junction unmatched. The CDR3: CASSQGPGQGLLGEKLFF. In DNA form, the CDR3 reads TGTGCCAGCAGCCAAGGGCCGGGACAGGGGCTCCTAGGAGAAAAACTGTTTTTT.

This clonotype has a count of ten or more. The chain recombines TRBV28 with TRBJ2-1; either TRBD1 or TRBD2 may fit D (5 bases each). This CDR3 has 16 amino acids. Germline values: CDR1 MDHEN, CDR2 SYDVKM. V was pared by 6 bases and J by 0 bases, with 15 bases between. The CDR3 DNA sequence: TGTGCCAGCAGGCTTACAGGACTGAACTCCTACAATGAGCAGTTCTTC. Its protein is CASRLTGLNSYNEQFF.

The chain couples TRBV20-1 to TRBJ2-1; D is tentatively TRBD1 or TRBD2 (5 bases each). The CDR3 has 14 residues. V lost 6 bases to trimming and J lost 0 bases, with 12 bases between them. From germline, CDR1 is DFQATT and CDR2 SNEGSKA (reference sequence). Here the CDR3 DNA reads TGCAGTGCGAGGGACGGCAGCTCCTACAATGAGCAGTTCTTC. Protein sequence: CSARDGSSYNEQFF.

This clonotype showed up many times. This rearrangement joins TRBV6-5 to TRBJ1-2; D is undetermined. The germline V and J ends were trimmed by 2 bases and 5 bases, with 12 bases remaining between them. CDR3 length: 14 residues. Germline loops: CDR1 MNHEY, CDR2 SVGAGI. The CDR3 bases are TGTGCCAGCAGTTACGGAGCCAGCTTTTATGGCTACACCTTC. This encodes CASSYGASFYGYTF.

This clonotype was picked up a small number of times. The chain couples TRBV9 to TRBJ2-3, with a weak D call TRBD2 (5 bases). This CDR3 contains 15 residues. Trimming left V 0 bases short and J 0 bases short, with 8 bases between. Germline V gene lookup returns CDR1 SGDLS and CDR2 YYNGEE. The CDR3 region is CASSVEGGSTDTQYF. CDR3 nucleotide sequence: TGTGCCAGCAGCGTAGAGGGCGGGAGCACAGATACGCAGTATTTT.

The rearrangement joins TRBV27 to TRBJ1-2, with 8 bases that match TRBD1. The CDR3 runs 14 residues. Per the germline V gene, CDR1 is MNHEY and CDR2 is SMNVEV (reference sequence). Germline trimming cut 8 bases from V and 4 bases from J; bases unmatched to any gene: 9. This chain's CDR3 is CASARQGKGYGYTF. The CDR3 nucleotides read TGTGCCAGCGCGCGACAGGGGAAGGGCTATGGCTACACCTTC.

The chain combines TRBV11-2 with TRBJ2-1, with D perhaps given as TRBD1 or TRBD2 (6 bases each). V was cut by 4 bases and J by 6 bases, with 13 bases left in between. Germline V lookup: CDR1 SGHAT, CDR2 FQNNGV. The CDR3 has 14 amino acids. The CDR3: CASSSEGGGNEQFF. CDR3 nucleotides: TGTGCCAGCAGCTCGGAGGGGGGTGGCAATGAGCAGTTCTTC.

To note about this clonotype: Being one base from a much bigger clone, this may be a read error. In DNA form, the CDR3 reads TGCGCCAGCGGCCAAATCGCGGGGGGCCGTGCTTACGAGCAGTACTTC. It encodes CASGQIAGGRAYEQYF. The chain is built from TRBV4-3 and TRBJ2-7; 8 bases agree with TRBD2. Per the germline V gene, CDR1 is LGHNA and CDR2 is YSLEER. CDR3 length: 16 amino acids.

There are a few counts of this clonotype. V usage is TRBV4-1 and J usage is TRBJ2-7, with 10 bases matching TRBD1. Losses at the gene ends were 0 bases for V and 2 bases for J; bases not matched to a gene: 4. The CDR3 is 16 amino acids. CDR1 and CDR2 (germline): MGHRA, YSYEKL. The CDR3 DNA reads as TGCGCCAGCAGCCAAGACTCCGGGACAGGGGCCTACGAGCAGTACTTC. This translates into CASSQDSGTGAYEQYF.

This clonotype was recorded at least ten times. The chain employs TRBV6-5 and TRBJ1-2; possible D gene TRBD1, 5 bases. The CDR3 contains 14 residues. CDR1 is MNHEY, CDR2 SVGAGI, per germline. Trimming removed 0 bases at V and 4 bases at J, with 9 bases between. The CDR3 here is CASSYSTGGYGYTF. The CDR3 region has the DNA TGTGCCAGCAGTTACTCTACGGGGGGCTATGGCTACACCTTC.

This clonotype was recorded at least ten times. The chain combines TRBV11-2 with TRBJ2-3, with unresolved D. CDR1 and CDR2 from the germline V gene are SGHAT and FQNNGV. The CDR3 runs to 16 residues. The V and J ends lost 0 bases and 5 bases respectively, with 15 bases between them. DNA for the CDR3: TGTGCCAGCAGCTTAGATCACCCTACCAATGGAGATACGCAGTATTTT. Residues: CASSLDHPTNGDTQYF.

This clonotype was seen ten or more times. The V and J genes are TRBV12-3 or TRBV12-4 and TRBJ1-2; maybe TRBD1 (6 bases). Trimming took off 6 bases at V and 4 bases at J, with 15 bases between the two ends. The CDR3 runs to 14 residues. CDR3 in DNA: TGTGCCAGCAGCCCATTCAACAGGGTCTATGGCTACACCTTC. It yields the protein CASSPFNRVYGYTF.

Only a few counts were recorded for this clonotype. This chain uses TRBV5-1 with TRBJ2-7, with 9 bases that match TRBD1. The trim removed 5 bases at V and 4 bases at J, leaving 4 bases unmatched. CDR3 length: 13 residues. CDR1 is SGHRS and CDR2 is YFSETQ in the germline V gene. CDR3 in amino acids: CASRQTGGYEQYF. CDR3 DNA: TGCGCCAGCAGACAGACAGGGGGATACGAGCAGTACTTC.

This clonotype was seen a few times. This CDR3 is CATRRTGTPSGANVLTF. The CDR3 DNA sequence: TGTGCCACCCGAAGGACAGGGACCCCCTCTGGGGCCAACGTCCTGACTTTC. V is TRBV6-2 or TRBV6-3 and J is TRBJ2-6; TRBD1 matches at 8 bases. The CDR3 loop spans 17 amino acids. Germline V gives CDR1 MNHEY, CDR2 SVGEGT. J gave up 0 bases and V 10 bases, and 11 bases lay outside the gene matches.

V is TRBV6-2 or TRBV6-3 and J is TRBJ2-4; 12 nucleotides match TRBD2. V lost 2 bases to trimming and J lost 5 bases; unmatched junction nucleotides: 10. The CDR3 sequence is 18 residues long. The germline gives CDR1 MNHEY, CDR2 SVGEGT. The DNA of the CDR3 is TGTGCCAGCAGTTACCAGGGCGGGACTAGCGGGCGTGAAAACATTCAGTACTTC. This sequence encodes CASSYQGGTSGRENIQYF.